This TCR beta chain stems from a study of blood T cell repertoires in COVID-19 (dated by TCRdb to the early 2020s). About the study as a whole: Samples covering the acute and convalescent phases of COVID-19 were provided by collaborators in the United States, Italy and Spain. A freely available public database, intended as a resource for researchers studying the immune response to SARS-CoV-2, is where the repertoires were released. A de-identified subject ID, COVID-19 status, age in years and sex were almost always included in the sample metadata. The prospective study material was composed of cDNA or gDNA derived from T cells, B-cell-depleted T cells, or PBMCs. Where available, HLA class I and class II types were obtained from metadata supplied by the sample provider rather than from assay-based typing. The samples were drawn from two sources: the first 160 participants of the ongoing ImmuneRACE study, and 950 to 1,500 subjects contributed by 6 global collaborators. Subjects who had been exposed to COVID-19, were actively infected with it, or had recovered from it provided the deeply sampled blood TCRbeta repertoires that made up the dataset.

V is trimmed back by 4 bases and J by 1 base, and the junction contains 7 bases that no gene match accounts for. CDR1 SGHTS and CDR2 YDEGEE are derived from the germline V gene. The CDR3 runs 16 amino acids, cysteine and phenylalanine included. Only the CDR3 region is kept as DNA, spanning 48 bases read in frame from base 1. Note on this clone: Its cognate antigen has yet to be identified. Within one base of it there is no much larger clone, and no base qualities were kept.

TCRbeta CDR3 regions were amplified from genomic DNA using the immunoSEQ Assay, a bias-controlled multiplex PCR. From the authors' description of their analysis: Nucleated cell counts per sample were estimated from amplification of reference gene primers within the assay. To quantify the absolute abundance of each unique TCRbeta CDR3 rearrangement, sequence reads were collapsed and filtered. For each sample, productive Simpson clonality was calculated as the square root of Simpson's diversity index across productive rearrangements. TCRdb holds this immuneACCESS table with in-frame rearrangements only. Some clones are missing; in checked studies, unresolved V genes explain under half, and the rest has no known cause. For V, J and clone size, that table is used; D and trimming come from the DNA. A total of some 190,000 clones appear in this sample, more than 70% of them only once. The ten largest clones represent about 4.2% of the sample.

Whole blood was collected in K2EDTA tubes by collaborating institutions according to the institutions' own protocols. For TCRbeta analysis, collaborator samples were shipped as frozen whole blood, as isolated PBMCs, or as DNA extracted from either sample type. Broader findings and caveats from the paper: The quantity of clinical and demographic metadata differed by source and by participant and was supplied without curation.

The rearrangement combines TRBV5-8 with TRBJ1-2, and TRBD1 matches 10 of the central bases. The specimen was peripheral blood. The receptor was isolated from a human donor in a cohort sampled during active COVID-19. The CDR3 region has the sequence CASSLGTGEYNYGYTF. The sequenced DNA is TGTGCCAGCAGCCTCGGGACAGGGGAATATAACTATGGCTACACCTTC.